The present entry profiles one T cell receptor (beta chain) with its context. TCRdb independently ran MiXCR on the RACE reads; one entry per CDR3 protein. The data show 120,000 or so distinct CDR3 sequences, with about 11% seen just once and approximately 2.5% held by the top ten. Indicated time point: patch test 3, about 24 weeks after DPC sensitization. Treatment defined: therapeutic diphenylcyclopropenone sensitization with weekly scalp DPC. This entry belongs to a study of human T cells and chemical hapten exposure. Germline V gene lookup returns CDR1 SGHTA and CDR2 FQGNSA. V gave up 2 bases and J gave up 1 base; unmatched junction bases: 7. The CDR3 consists of 17 residues.

The chain has TRBV7-2 and TRBJ2-3; 9 bases are a match to TRBD1. This TCR was recovered from a woman in her forties or fifties with alopecia areata. Some clones in this sample may be carry-over from other donors' samples. The starting material was whole blood, obtained in connection with sensitization to the hapten diphenylcyclopropenone (DPC). CDR3 in amino acids: CASSLRPQGAGTDTQYF. Here the CDR3 DNA reads TGTGCCAGCAGCTTACGCCCACAGGGGGCAGGCACAGATACGCAGTATTTT.